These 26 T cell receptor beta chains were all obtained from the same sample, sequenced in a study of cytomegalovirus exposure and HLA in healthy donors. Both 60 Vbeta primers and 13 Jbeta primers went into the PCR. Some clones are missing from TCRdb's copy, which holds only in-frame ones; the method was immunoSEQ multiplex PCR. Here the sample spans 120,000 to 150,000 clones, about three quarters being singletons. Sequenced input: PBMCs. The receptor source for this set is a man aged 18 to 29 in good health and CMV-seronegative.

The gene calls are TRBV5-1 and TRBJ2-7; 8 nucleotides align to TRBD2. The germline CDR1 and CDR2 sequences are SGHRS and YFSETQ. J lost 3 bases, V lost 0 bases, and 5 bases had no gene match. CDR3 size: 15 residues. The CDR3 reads CASSLGTSGNYEQYF. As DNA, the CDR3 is TGCGCCAGCAGCTTGGGAACTAGCGGAAACTACGAGCAGTACTTC.

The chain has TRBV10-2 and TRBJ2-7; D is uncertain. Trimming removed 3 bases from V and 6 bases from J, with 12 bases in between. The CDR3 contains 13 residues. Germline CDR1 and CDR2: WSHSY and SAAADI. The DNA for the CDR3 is TGCGCCAGCAGTGACCCCACCGGCGGCGAGCAGTACTTC. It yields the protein CASSDPTGGEQYF.

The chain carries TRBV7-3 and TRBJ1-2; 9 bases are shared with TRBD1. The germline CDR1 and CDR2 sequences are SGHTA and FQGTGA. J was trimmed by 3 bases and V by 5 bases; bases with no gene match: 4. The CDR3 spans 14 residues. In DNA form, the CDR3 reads TGTGCCAGCAGCACGGACAGGGGAGACTATGGCTACACCTTC. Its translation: CASSTDRGDYGYTF.

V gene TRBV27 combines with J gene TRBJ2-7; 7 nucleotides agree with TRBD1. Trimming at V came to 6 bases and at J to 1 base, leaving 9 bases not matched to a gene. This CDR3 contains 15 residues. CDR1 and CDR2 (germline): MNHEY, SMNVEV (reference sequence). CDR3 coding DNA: TGTGCCAGCAGGTTAAACAGGGGCCTTTCCTACGAGCAGTACTTC. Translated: CASRLNRGLSYEQYF.

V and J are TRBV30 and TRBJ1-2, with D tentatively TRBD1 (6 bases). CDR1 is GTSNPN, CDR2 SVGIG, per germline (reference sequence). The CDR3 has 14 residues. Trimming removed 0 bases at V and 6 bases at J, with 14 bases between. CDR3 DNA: TGTGCCTGGAGTGTACGGACGGGGGGCCATGGCTACACCTTC. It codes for CAWSVRTGGHGYTF. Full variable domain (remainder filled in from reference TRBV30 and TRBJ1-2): SQTIHQWPATLVQPVGSPLSLECTVEGTSNPNLYWYRQAAGRGLQLLFYSVGIGQISSEVPQNLSASRPQDRQFILSSKKLLLSDSGFYLCAWSVRTGGHGYTFGSGTRLTVV.

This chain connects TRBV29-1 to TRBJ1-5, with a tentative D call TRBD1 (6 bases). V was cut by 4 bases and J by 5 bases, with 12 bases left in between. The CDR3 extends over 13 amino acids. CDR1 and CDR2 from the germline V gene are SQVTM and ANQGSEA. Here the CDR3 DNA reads TGCAGCGTTGGCAGGGGAGGGGATCAGCCCCAGCATTTT. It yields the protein CSVGRGGDQPQHF.

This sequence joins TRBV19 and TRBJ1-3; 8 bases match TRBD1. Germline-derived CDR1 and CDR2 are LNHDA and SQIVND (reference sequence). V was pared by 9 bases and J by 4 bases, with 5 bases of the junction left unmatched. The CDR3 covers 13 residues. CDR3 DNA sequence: TGTGCCAGCGACAGGGGCGAAGGAAACACCATATATTTT. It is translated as CASDRGEGNTIYF.

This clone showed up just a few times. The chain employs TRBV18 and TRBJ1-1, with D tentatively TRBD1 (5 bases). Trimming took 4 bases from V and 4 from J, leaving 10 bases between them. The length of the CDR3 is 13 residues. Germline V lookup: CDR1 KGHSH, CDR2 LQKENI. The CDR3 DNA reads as TGTGCCAGCTCACGGGAGGGGACCACTGAAGCTTTCTTT. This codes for CASSREGTTEAFF.

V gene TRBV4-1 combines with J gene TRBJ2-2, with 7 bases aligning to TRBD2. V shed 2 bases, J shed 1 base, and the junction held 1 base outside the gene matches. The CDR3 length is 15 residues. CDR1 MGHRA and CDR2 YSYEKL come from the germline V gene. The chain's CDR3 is CASSQIAGNTGELFF. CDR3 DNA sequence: TGCGCCAGCAGCCAAATAGCGGGGAACACCGGGGAGCTGTTTTTT.

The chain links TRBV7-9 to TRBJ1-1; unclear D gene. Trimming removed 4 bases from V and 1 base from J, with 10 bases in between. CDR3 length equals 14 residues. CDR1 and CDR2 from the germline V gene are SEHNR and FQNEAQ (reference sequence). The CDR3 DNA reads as TGTGCCAGCAGCTATGATACTGGGAACACTGAAGCTTTCTTT. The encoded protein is CASSYDTGNTEAFF.

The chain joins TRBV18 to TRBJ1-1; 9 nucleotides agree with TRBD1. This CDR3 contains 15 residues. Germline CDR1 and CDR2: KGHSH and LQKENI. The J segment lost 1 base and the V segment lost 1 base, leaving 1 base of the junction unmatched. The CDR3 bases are TGTGCCAGCTCACCACTGGGACAGGGGAACACTGAAGCTTTCTTT. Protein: CASSPLGQGNTEAFF.

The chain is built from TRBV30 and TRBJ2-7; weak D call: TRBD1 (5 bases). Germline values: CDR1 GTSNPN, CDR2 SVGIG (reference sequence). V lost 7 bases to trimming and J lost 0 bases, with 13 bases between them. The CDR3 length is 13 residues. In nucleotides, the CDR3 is TGTGCCTACAGAGGCAGGGTCTCCTACGAGCAGTACTTC. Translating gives CAYRGRVSYEQYF.

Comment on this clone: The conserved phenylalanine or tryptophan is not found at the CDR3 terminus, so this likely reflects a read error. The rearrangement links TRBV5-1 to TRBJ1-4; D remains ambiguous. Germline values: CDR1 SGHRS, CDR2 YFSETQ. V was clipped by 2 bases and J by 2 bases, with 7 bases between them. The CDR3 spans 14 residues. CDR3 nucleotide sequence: TGCGCCAGCAGCTTAGGTCCCACTAATGAAAAACTGTTTGTT. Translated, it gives CASSLGPTNEKLFV.

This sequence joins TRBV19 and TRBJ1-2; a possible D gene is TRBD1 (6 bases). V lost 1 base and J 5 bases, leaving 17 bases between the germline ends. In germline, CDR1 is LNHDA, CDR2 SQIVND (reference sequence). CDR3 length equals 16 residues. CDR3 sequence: CASSIGTRGGEYGYTF. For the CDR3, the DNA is TGTGCCAGTAGTATAGGGACCAGGGGAGGGGAATATGGCTACACCTTC.

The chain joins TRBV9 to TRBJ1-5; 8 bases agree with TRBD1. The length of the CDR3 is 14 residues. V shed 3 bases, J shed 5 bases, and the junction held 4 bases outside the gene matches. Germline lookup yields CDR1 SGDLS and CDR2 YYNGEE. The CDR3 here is CASSAQGADQPQHF. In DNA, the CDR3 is TGTGCCAGCAGCGCCCAGGGGGCGGATCAGCCCCAGCATTTT. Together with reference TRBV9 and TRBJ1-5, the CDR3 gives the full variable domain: DSGVTQTPKHLITATGQRVTLRCSPRSGDLSVYWYQQSLDQGLQFLIQYYNGEERAKGNILERFSAQQFPDLHSELNLSSLELGDSALYFCASSAQGADQPQHFGDGTRLSIL.

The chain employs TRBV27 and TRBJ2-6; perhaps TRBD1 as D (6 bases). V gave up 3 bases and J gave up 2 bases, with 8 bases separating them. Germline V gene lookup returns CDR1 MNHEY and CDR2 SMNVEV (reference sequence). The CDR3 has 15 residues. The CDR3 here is CASSLGATGANVLTF. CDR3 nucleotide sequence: TGTGCCAGCAGTTTGGGGGCGACTGGGGCCAACGTCCTGACTTTC.

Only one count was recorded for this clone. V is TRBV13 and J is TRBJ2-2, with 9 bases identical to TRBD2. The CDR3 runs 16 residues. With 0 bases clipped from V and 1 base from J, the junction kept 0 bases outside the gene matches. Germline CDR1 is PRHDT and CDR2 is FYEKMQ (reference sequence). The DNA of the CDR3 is TGTGCCAGCAGCTTAGGGACTAGCGGGAACACCGGGGAGCTGTTTTTT. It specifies CASSLGTSGNTGELFF.

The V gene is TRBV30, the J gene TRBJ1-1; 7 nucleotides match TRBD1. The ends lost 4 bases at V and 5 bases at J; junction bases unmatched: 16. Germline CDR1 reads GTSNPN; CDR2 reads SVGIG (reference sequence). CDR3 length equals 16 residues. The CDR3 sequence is CAWNWDIGGEETEAFF. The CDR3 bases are TGTGCCTGGAATTGGGATATAGGGGGCGAAGAAACTGAAGCTTTCTTT.

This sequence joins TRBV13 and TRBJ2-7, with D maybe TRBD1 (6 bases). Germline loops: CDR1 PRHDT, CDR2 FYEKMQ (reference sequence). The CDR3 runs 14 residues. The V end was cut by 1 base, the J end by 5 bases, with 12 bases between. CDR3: CASSLASGANEQYF. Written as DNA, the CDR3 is TGTGCCAGCAGCTTAGCCTCAGGGGCTAACGAGCAGTACTTC.

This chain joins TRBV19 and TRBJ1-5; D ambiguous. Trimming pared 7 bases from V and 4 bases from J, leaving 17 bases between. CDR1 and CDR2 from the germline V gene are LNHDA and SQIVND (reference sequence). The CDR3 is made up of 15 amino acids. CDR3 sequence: CASTILSGGNQPQHF. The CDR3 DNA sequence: TGTGCCAGTACCATATTGTCGGGAGGTAATCAGCCCCAGCATTTT. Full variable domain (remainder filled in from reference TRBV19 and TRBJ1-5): DGGITQSPKYLFRKEGQNVTLSCEQNLNHDAMYWYRQDPGQGLRLIYYSQIVNDFQKGDIAEGYSVSREKKESFPLTVTSAQKNPTAFYLCASTILSGGNQPQHFGDGTRLSIL.

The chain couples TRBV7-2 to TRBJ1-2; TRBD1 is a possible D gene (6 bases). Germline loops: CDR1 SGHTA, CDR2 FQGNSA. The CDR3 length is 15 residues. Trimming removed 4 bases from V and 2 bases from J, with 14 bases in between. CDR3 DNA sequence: TGTGCCAGCAGCTCCAGGGGTTCTGTAAACTATGGCTACACCTTC. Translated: CASSSRGSVNYGYTF.

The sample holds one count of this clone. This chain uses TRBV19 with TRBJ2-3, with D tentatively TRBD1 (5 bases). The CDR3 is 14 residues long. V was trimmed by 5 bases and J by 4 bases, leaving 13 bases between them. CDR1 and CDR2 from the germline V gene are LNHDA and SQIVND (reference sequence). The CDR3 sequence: CASSPARAPDTQYF. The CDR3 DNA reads TGTGCCAGTAGTCCGGCCAGGGCCCCAGATACGCAGTATTTT.

Here the CDR3 reads CASLPGTGVYEQYF. CDR3 sequence (DNA): TGTGCCAGTTTACCCGGGACAGGAGTTTACGAGCAGTACTTC. The V gene is TRBV7-8, the J gene TRBJ2-7, with 8 bases fitting TRBD1. Germline-derived CDR1 and CDR2 are SGHVS and FQNEAQ. With 9 bases clipped from V and 4 bases from J, the junction kept 11 bases outside the gene matches. The CDR3 consists of 14 residues.

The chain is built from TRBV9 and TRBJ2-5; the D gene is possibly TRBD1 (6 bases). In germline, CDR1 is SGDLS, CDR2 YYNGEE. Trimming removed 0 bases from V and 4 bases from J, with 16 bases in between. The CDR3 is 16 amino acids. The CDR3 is CASSVGTGRGRETQYF. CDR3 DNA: TGTGCCAGCAGCGTAGGGACGGGCAGGGGCCGAGAGACCCAGTACTTC. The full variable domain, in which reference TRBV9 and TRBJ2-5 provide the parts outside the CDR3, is DSGVTQTPKHLITATGQRVTLRCSPRSGDLSVYWYQQSLDQGLQFLIQYYNGEERAKGNILERFSAQQFPDLHSELNLSSLELGDSALYFCASSVGTGRGRETQYFGPGTRLLVL.

CDR3 region: CASSYAAGNYGYTF. The CDR3 bases are TGTGCCAGCAGTTACGCCGCAGGAAACTATGGCTACACCTTC. The V call is TRBV6-5, the J call TRBJ1-2; D unclear. The CDR3 has 14 amino acids. Germline V lookup: CDR1 MNHEY, CDR2 SVGAGI. Trimming stripped 2 bases from V and 2 bases from J, with 9 bases between.

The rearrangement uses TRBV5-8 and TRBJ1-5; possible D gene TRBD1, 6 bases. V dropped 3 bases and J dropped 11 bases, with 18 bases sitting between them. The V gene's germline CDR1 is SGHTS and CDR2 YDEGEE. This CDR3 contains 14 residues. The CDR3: CASSSSGVSATQHF. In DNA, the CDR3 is TGTGCCAGCAGCTCTTCAGGGGTATCAGCGACCCAGCATTTT. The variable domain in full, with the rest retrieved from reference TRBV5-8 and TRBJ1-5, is EAGVTQSPTHLIKTRGQQATLRCSPISGHTSVYWYQQALGLGLQFLLWYDEGEERNRGNFPPRFSGRQFPNYSSELNVNALELEDSALYLCASSSSGVSATQHFGDGTRLSIL.